The rows below give T cell receptor beta chains drawn from one sample of a study of human T cells and chemical hapten exposure. One entry per CDR3 protein results from TCRdb running MiXCR on the RACE reads. The sample comprises some 52,000 distinct CDR3 sequences, 11% of which are singletons, and roughly 1.8% rests with the top ten. The specimen comprised whole blood, sampled in connection with sensitization to the hapten diphenylcyclopropenone (DPC). The receptors were gathered from a woman aged 40 to 50 with alopecia areata. Some clones in this sample may be carry-over from other donors' samples. CDR3s include the opening cysteine and the closing phenylalanine or tryptophan. D genes are given only for firm matches. Clone sizes are given selectively: once, few, many, or a class where the clone is expanded.

TRBV3-1	.	TRBJ1-5	.	CASSQNRQGNQPQHF	TGTGCCAGCAGCCAAAACCGACAGGGCAATCAGCCCCAGCATTTT
TRBV7-2	many	TRBJ2-1	.	CASSLDPTGSSYNEQFF	TGTGCCAGCAGCTTAGACCCTACAGGGAGCTCCTACAATGAGCAGTTCTTC
TRBV5-1	many	TRBJ2-5	TRBD1	CASSLDRGGETQYF	TGCGCCAGCAGCTTGGACAGGGGTGGAGAGACCCAGTACTTC
TRBV3-1	many	TRBJ2-7	.	CASSHGLDEQYF	TGTGCCAGCAGCCACGGCTTGGACGAGCAGTACTTC
TRBV7-3	.	TRBJ1-5	.	CASSSRGGQPQHF	TGTGCCAGCAGCTCCCGAGGGGGTCAGCCCCAGCATTTT
TRBV10-3	many	TRBJ2-2	.	CAISEPGTGELFF	TGTGCCATCAGTGAGCCCGGGACCGGGGAGCTGTTTTTT
TRBV20-1	few	TRBJ1-5	TRBD1	CSVGTGGQPQHF	TGCAGCGTGGGGACAGGGGGGCAGCCCCAGCATTTT
TRBV9	.	TRBJ2-1	TRBD2	CASSAQLAGGGEQFF	TGTGCCAGCAGCGCCCAACTAGCGGGAGGTGGTGAGCAGTTCTTC
TRBV18	few	TRBJ1-2	.	CASSALQDANYGYTF	TGTGCCAGCTCAGCACTACAGGATGCGAACTATGGCTACACCTTC
TRBV5-5	once	TRBJ2-7	.	CASSIQSYEQYF	TGTGCCAGCTCAATTCAGAGTTACGAGCAGTACTTC
TRBV6-6	many	TRBJ2-7	.	CASSREEQYF	TGTGCCAGCAGCCGCGAAGAGCAGTACTTC
TRBV19	.	TRBJ2-1	TRBD2	CASSPRGGGSSYNEQFF	TGTGCCAGTAGTCCCCGGGGGGGCGGGAGCTCCTACAATGAGCAGTTCTTC
TRBV28	many	TRBJ2-3	TRBD2	CASSSPIRLAGTDTQYF	TGTGCCAGCAGCTCTCCAATCCGACTAGCGGGCACAGATACGCAGTATTTT
TRBV29-1	few	TRBJ1-2	.	CSVWSATGYTF	TGCAGCGTTTGGTCCGCGACGGGCTACACCTTC
TRBV6-1	many	TRBJ2-7	.	CASSNGLSSYEQYF	TGTGCCAGCAGTAACGGACTATCCTCCTACGAGCAGTACTTC
TRBV6-6	many	TRBJ1-1	TRBD1	CASSYGLGQGDTEAFF	TGTGCCAGCAGTTACGGATTGGGACAGGGGGACACTGAAGCTTTCTTT
TRBV2	.	TRBJ2-1	.	CASVVSQKWDEQFF	TGTGCCAGCGTAGTCTCCCAAAAATGGGATGAGCAGTTCTTC
TRBV28	many	TRBJ2-1	TRBD2	CASSSLAESSYNEQFF	TGTGCCAGCAGTTCACTAGCGGAGAGCTCCTACAATGAGCAGTTCTTC
TRBV14	many	TRBJ2-1	.	CASSPRRDTYYNEQFF	TGTGCCAGCAGCCCACGCCGGGACACTTACTACAATGAGCAGTTCTTC
TRBV30	.	TRBJ1-1	.	CAWSATQGTEAFF	TGTGCCTGGAGTGCCACACAAGGCACTGAAGCTTTCTTT
TRBV6-4	many	TRBJ2-2	TRBD2	CASSDTSGSTGELFF	TGTGCCAGCAGTGACACTAGCGGGAGCACCGGGGAGCTGTTTTTT
TRBV6-5	.	TRBJ2-2	TRBD1	CASRQQGTGELFF	TGTGCCAGCAGGCAACAGGGGACCGGGGAGCTGTTTTTT
TRBV7-3	many	TRBJ2-3	TRBD2	CASTIAGKDTQYF	TGTGCCAGCACCATAGCGGGAAAAGATACGCAGTATTTT
TRBV10-3	.	TRBJ2-5	TRBD2	CAISLAGVETQYF	TGTGCCATCAGCCTAGCGGGGGTTGAGACCCAGTACTTC
TRBV5-1	.	TRBJ2-5	TRBD1	CASSSGTGRRETQYF	TGCGCCAGCAGCTCCGGGACAGGGAGGCGGGAGACCCAGTACTTC
TRBV30	many	TRBJ1-3	.	CAWSSRYSGNTIYF	TGTGCCTGGAGTAGCAGGTACTCTGGAAACACCATATATTTT